A single sample is the source of the 28 T cell receptor beta chains below, sequenced in a study of shared clonotypes between healthy human individuals. Assay: immunoSEQ multiplex PCR; the TCRdb copy retains only in-frame clones and omits some. The table shows 2.3 million or so clones, with approximately 95% occurring only once. Sequencing was done on a sample of naive CD4+ T cells from PBMCs. The subset was: CD45RA+ positively selected. These receptor sequences come from a man younger than 30 in good health. Some clones in this sample may be carry-over from other donors' samples.

The chain combines TRBV28 with TRBJ1-1; D is unresolved. Germline V gene data show CDR1 as MDHEN and CDR2 as SYDVKM. The CDR3 extends over 14 amino acids. The ends were cut back, 2 bases at V and 10 bases at J, with 17 bases in the middle. CDR3 residues: CASSLPGPPAGAFF. The CDR3 DNA reads TGTGCCAGCAGTTTACCGGGCCCCCCCGCTGGAGCTTTCTTT.

The V and J genes are TRBV6-5 and TRBJ2-1; TRBD2 might be the D (5 bases). V was clipped by 7 bases and J by 1 base, with 14 bases between them. The CDR3 is 15 residues long. Germline V gene sequence: CDR1 MNHEY, CDR2 SVGAGI. The CDR3 DNA follows: TGTGCCAGCACCCCCCACCGGGGATCCTACAATGAGCAGTTCTTC. Amino acid sequence: CASTPHRGSYNEQFF.

The V and J genes are TRBV29-1 and TRBJ1-1; TRBD1 matches at 9 bases. J lost 4 bases, V lost 6 bases, and 3 bases had no gene match. CDR3 length: 12 residues. CDR1 is SQVTM, CDR2 ANQGSEA, per germline. CDR3 sequence reads: CSVTGGSTEAFF. The CDR3 DNA sequence: TGCAGCGTGACAGGGGGTAGCACTGAAGCTTTCTTT. The full variable domain, rest sourced from reference TRBV29-1 and TRBJ1-1, is SAVISQKPSRDICQRGTSLTIQCQVDSQVTMMFWYRQQPGQSLTLIATANQGSEATYESGFVIDKFPISRPNLTFSTLTVSNMSPEDSSIYLCSVTGGSTEAFFGQGTRLTVV.

This clone has only one observation. The chain uses TRBV28 and TRBJ2-4, with D possibly called TRBD1 or TRBD2 (5 bases each). V was shortened by 6 bases and J by 0 bases, with 9 bases between the two germline ends. Per the germline V gene, CDR1 is MDHEN and CDR2 is SYDVKM. CDR3 length: 14 residues. Here the CDR3 reads CASRLGVAKNIQYF. As DNA, the CDR3 is TGTGCCAGCAGGCTGGGGGTAGCCAAAAACATTCAGTACTTC.

This clone has just one count. This chain joins TRBV7-9 and TRBJ2-2, with D possibly TRBD2 on 5 matching bases. This CDR3 is built from 15 residues. With 5 bases removed from V and 6 bases from J, the gap between germline ends came to 16 bases. Germline V CDR1 and CDR2: SEHNR, FQNEAQ (reference sequence). The CDR3 loop is CASSVPGSLPGELFF. The CDR3 DNA reads as TGTGCCAGCAGCGTACCGGGGTCCCTCCCCGGGGAGCTGTTTTTT.

The V call is TRBV30, the J call TRBJ2-6; 9 nucleotides line up with TRBD1. Germline trimming cut 0 bases from V and 2 bases from J; bases unmatched to any gene: 17. There are 21 residues in the CDR3. CDR1 is GTSNPN, CDR2 SVGIG, per germline (reference sequence). CDR3 region: CAWSVYIFSPGTGTGANVLTF. The DNA of the CDR3 is TGTGCCTGGAGTGTATATATATTCAGTCCCGGGACAGGGACTGGGGCCAACGTCCTGACTTTC.

The V and J genes are TRBV19 and TRBJ1-5, with D hard to call. CDR3 length equals 13 residues. Germline V CDR1 and CDR2: LNHDA, SQIVND (reference sequence). The V gene lost 6 bases and the J gene lost 2 bases, with 8 bases spanning the gap. The CDR3: CASSGRGNQPQHF. CDR3 nucleotide sequence: TGTGCCAGTAGCGGAAGGGGCAATCAGCCCCAGCATTTT.

This clone showed up just once. Other DNA sequences in the same sample also yield this CDR3. The V and J genes are TRBV28 and TRBJ1-1; no reliable D call. CDR1 MDHEN and CDR2 SYDVKM come from the germline V gene. V lost 1 base and J 5 bases, leaving 5 bases between the germline ends. There are 12 residues in the CDR3. The CDR3 bases are TGTGCCAGCAGTTTATCCTTAACTGAAGCTTTCTTT. Protein: CASSLSLTEAFF.

The chain joins TRBV6-1 to TRBJ2-5; perhaps TRBD2 as D (5 bases). V lost 0 bases and J 4 bases, leaving 15 bases between the germline ends. CDR1 and CDR2 (germline): MNHNS, SASEGT. The CDR3 spans 16 residues. In DNA form, the CDR3 reads TGTGCCAGCAGTGAAGCGGTATCTTCGGGAATAGAGACCCAGTACTTC. Amino acids: CASSEAVSSGIETQYF.

This chain connects TRBV6-1 to TRBJ1-3; 9 bases are shared with TRBD1. V shed 6 bases, J shed 2 bases, and the junction held 2 bases outside the gene matches. CDR3 size: 14 residues. Germline CDR1 and CDR2: MNHNS and SASEGT. CDR3 in amino acids: CASRGQGAGNTIYF. The CDR3 coding sequence is TGTGCCAGCAGGGGACAGGGCGCTGGAAACACCATATATTTT.

The chain combines TRBV27 with TRBJ2-1; TRBD2 matches 7 bases. The CDR3 length is 13 residues. Losses at the gene ends were 5 bases for V and 5 bases for J; bases not matched to a gene: 3. Germline CDR1 reads MNHEY; CDR2 reads SMNVEV (reference sequence). The CDR3 region has the DNA TGTGCCAGCAGTCCGACTAGCAACAATGAGCAGTTCTTC. Amino acid sequence: CASSPTSNNEQFF.

Only a few counts were recorded for this clone. This chain connects TRBV9 to TRBJ2-3, with a tentative D call TRBD2 (5 bases). The germline gives CDR1 SGDLS, CDR2 YYNGEE. This CDR3 contains 16 residues. Trimming cost V 0 bases and J 6 bases, with 17 bases left between them. As DNA, the CDR3 is TGTGCCAGCAGCGTAGAAGAGGGTGGGTTTGGGGATACGCAGTATTTT. Its protein product is CASSVEEGGFGDTQYF.

This clone was seen only once. As DNA, the CDR3 is TGTGCCAGTAGTCCCGCCGGGACAGGGGGCCTCTATGGCTACACCTTC. It encodes CASSPAGTGGLYGYTF. The V gene is TRBV19, the J gene TRBJ1-2; 12 bases align to TRBD1. Germline loops: CDR1 LNHDA, CDR2 SQIVND (reference sequence). Germline trimming cut 5 bases from V and 4 bases from J; bases unmatched to any gene: 8. This CDR3 has 16 amino acids. The full variable domain, its missing parts supplied by reference TRBV19 and TRBJ1-2, is DGGITQSPKYLFRKEGQNVTLSCEQNLNHDAMYWYRQDPGQGLRLIYYSQIVNDFQKGDIAEGYSVSREKKESFPLTVTSAQKNPTAFYLCASSPAGTGGLYGYTFGSGTRLTVV.

The rearrangement links TRBV7-2 to TRBJ2-2, with TRBD2 matching over 9 bases. This CDR3 is built from 16 residues. The junction had 8 bases not matched to a gene; V was cut back by 5 bases and J by 4 bases. Germline V lookup: CDR1 SGHTA, CDR2 FQGNSA. Written as DNA, the CDR3 is TGTGCCAGCAGCCCGAATAGCGGGAGTGGCACCGGGGAGCTGTTTTTT. Residues: CASSPNSGSGTGELFF.

This chain links TRBV28 with TRBJ1-1, with D possibly matching TRBD1 (5 bases). This CDR3 contains 13 residues. V was trimmed by 8 bases and J by 9 bases, leaving 19 bases between them. The germline gives CDR1 MDHEN, CDR2 SYDVKM. The CDR3 is CASLLTAFQQAFF. The CDR3 nucleotides read TGTGCCAGCCTGTTGACAGCCTTCCAACAAGCTTTCTTT.

With respect to this clone: The same CDR3 also results from other DNA sequences found in this sample. The V and J genes are TRBV11-2 and TRBJ2-3, with TRBD1 matching over 9 bases. Trimming removed 4 bases from V and 4 bases from J; junction bases left unmatched: 3. Germline CDR1 and CDR2: SGHAT and FQNNGV. CDR3 length equals 14 residues. The CDR3 loop reads CASSSRTGADTQYF. The CDR3 nucleotides read TGTGCCAGCAGCTCCCGGACAGGGGCAGATACGCAGTATTTT.

The V call is TRBV9, the J call TRBJ2-3, with TRBD2 matching 7 bases. From germline, CDR1 is SGDLS and CDR2 YYNGEE. After removal of 3 bases from V and 6 bases from J, the junction contained 10 bases not matched to a gene. The CDR3 extends over 15 amino acids. Here the CDR3 reads CASSAGTILGDTQYF. In DNA form, the CDR3 reads TGTGCCAGCAGCGCAGGGACTATTCTAGGTGATACGCAGTATTTT.

A remark on this clone: The junction departs from the called germline gene at one end, perhaps through a read error. This chain connects TRBV27 to TRBJ2-1; tentative D call: TRBD2 (5 bases). CDR1 is MNHEY and CDR2 is SMNVEV in the germline V gene (reference sequence). The CDR3 has 14 residues. The CDR3 sequence: CANSLDGRHDEQFF. The CDR3 DNA reads TGTGCCAACAGTTTGGATGGGAGACACGATGAGCAGTTCTTC.

This clone was found once. CDR3 bases: TGCGCCAGCAGTCCAATTCCCCGACTAGCGGGAGGGTTAAGGGAGACCCAGTACTTC. This codes for CASSPIPRLAGGLRETQYF. The rearrangement joins TRBV5-1 to TRBJ2-5; 14 nucleotides agree with TRBD2. This CDR3 comprises 19 residues. Germline assignment: CDR1 SGHRS and CDR2 YFSETQ. The V and J ends lost 5 bases and 5 bases, in that order; junction bases with no gene match: 17.

This chain connects TRBV6-5 to TRBJ2-2; D might be TRBD2 (6 bases). The CDR3 loop spans 12 amino acids. The ends were cut back, 7 bases at V and 6 bases at J, with 9 bases in the middle. Germline lookup yields CDR1 MNHEY and CDR2 SVGAGI. CDR3 DNA: TGTGCCAGCACCCGGGGGTCCGGGGAGCTGTTTTTT. Amino acid sequence: CASTRGSGELFF.

Turning to this clone: Other DNA variants within this sample encode the same CDR3. The chain carries TRBV6-5 and TRBJ2-3; no firm D call. Germline V gene sequence: CDR1 MNHEY, CDR2 SVGAGI. Trimming took 2 bases from V and 5 from J, leaving 8 bases between them. This CDR3 has 13 amino acids. CDR3 region: CASSYERGDTQYF. The DNA of the CDR3 is TGTGCCAGCAGTTACGAGCGTGGAGATACGCAGTATTTT.

The V and J genes are TRBV5-1 and TRBJ1-6; 10 bases are shared with TRBD1. The CDR3 totals 15 residues. CDR1 and CDR2 (germline): SGHRS, YFSETQ. V dropped 0 bases and J dropped 6; count of bases not matched to a gene: 0. The CDR3 reads CASSLGDRGNSPLHF. CDR3 nucleotides: TGCGCCAGCAGCTTGGGGGACAGGGGTAATTCACCCCTCCACTTT.

The V gene is TRBV4-2, the J gene TRBJ2-3; 10 bases agree with TRBD2. J lost 3 bases, V lost 6 bases, and 6 bases had no gene match. This CDR3 region has 15 residues. The V gene's germline CDR1 is LGHNA and CDR2 YNFKEQ. The CDR3 nucleotides are TGTGCCAGCAGTCCCTTTAGCGGGAGGACAGATACGCAGTATTTT. It is translated as CASSPFSGRTDTQYF.

The J gene is TRBJ2-1, the V gene TRBV7-2; no reliable D call. V was shortened by 5 bases and J by 0 bases, with 14 bases between the two germline ends. The CDR3 length is 16 residues. CDR1 is SGHTA and CDR2 is FQGNSA in the germline V gene. The CDR3: CASSPRSAPSYNEQFF. The DNA for the CDR3 is TGTGCCAGCAGCCCCCGCTCTGCTCCCTCCTACAATGAGCAGTTCTTC.

The V and J genes are TRBV6-6 and TRBJ2-1; 9 nucleotides align to TRBD2. Germline V gives CDR1 MNHNY, CDR2 SVGAGI (reference sequence). V was clipped by 2 bases and J by 3 bases; unmatched bases: 5. The CDR3 covers 16 residues. CDR3 region: CASSYPLAGSYNEQFF. CDR3 bases: TGTGCCAGCAGTTACCCTCTAGCGGGAAGCTACAATGAGCAGTTCTTC.

The rearrangement uses TRBV2 and TRBJ2-5, with 9 bases that match TRBD2. Germline V gives CDR1 SNHLY, CDR2 FYNNEI. Trimming took 2 bases from V and 1 from J; bases not matched to a gene: 8. The CDR3 length is 17 residues. Here the CDR3 reads CASSEFIAGAAQETQYF. The CDR3 DNA sequence: TGTGCCAGCAGTGAATTTATAGCGGGAGCCGCCCAAGAGACCCAGTACTTC.

The rearrangement uses TRBV28 and TRBJ2-7, with 8 bases aligning to TRBD1. The junction had 8 bases not matched to a gene; V was cut back by 7 bases and J by 0 bases. CDR1 and CDR2 from the germline V gene are MDHEN and SYDVKM. There are 15 residues in the CDR3. CDR3 sequence: CASTHGGQVSYEQYF. The CDR3 DNA follows: TGTGCCAGCACCCACGGGGGACAGGTCTCCTACGAGCAGTACTTC. The full variable domain, rest sourced from reference TRBV28 and TRBJ2-7, is DVKVTQSSRYLVKRTGEKVFLECVQDMDHENMFWYRQDPGLGLRLIYFSYDVKMKEKGDIPEGYSVSREKKERFSLILESASTNQTSMYLCASTHGGQVSYEQYFGPGTRLTVT.

The chain uses TRBV5-1 and TRBJ1-3, with D possibly being TRBD1 (5 bases). CDR1 and CDR2 (germline): SGHRS, YFSETQ. Trimming cost V 0 bases and J 0 bases, with 10 bases left between them. The CDR3 totals 16 residues. As DNA, the CDR3 is TGCGCCAGCAGCTTGGGCGGGACGGTCTCTGGAAACACCATATATTTT. It yields the protein CASSLGGTVSGNTIYF.